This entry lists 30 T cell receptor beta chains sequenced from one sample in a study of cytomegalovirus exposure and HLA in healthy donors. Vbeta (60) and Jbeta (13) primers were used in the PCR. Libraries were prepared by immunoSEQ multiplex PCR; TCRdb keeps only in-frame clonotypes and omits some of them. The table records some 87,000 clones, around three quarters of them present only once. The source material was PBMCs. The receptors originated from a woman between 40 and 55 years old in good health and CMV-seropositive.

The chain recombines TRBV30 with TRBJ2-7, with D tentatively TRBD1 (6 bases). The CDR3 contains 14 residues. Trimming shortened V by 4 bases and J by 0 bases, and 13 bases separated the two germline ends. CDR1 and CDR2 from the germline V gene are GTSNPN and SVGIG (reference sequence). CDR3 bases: TGTGCCTGGAATGAGGGGGACCTCTCCTACGAGCAGTACTTC. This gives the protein CAWNEGDLSYEQYF.

The DNA of the CDR3 is TGTGCCAGCAGTTCCTTCGGGGGAACTCAGCCCCAGCATTTT. This translates into CASSSFGGTQPQHF. The chain couples TRBV2 to TRBJ1-5; a weak D match, TRBD1 (5 bases). The CDR3 contains 14 residues. V lost 5 bases to trimming and J lost 6 bases, with 14 bases between them. Germline assignment: CDR1 SNHLY and CDR2 FYNNEI. Full variable domain (outside the CDR3, taken from reference TRBV2 and TRBJ1-5): EPEVTQTPSHQVTQMGQEVILRCVPISNHLYFYWYRQILGQKVEFLVSFYNNEISEKSEIFDDQFSVERPDGSNFTLKIRSTKLEDSAMYFCASSSFGGTQPQHFGDGTRLSIL.

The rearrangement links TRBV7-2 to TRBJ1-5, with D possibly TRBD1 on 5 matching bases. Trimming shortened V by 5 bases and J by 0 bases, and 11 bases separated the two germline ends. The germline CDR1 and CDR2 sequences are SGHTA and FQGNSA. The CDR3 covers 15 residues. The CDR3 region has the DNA TGTGCCAGCAGCCGCACAGGATTTAGCAATCAGCCCCAGCATTTT. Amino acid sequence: CASSRTGFSNQPQHF. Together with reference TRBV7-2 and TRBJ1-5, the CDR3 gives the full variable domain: GAGVSQSPSNKVTEKGKDVELRCDPISGHTALYWYRQSLGQGLEFLIYFQGNSAPDKSGLPSDRFSAERTGGSVSTLTIQRTQQEDSAVYLCASSRTGFSNQPQHFGDGTRLSIL.

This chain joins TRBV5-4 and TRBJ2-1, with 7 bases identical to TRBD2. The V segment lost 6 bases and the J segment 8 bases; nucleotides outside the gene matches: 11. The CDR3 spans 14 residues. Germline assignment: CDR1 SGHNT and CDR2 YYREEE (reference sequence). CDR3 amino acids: CASTPERGRDEQFF. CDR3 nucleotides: TGTGCCAGCACCCCCGAGCGGGGCCGGGATGAGCAGTTCTTC.

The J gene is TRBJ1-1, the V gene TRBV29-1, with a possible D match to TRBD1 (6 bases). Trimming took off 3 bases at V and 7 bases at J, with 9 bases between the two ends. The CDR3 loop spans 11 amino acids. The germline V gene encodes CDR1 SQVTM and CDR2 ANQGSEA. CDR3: CSVEGRGEAFF. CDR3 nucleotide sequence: TGCAGCGTTGAGGGCAGGGGTGAAGCTTTCTTT.

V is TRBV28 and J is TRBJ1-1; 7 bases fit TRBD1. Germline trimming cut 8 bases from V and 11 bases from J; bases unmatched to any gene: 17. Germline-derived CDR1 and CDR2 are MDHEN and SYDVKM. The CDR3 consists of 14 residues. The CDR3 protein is CASLQQGPPFLAFF. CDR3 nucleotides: TGTGCCAGCCTACAACAGGGGCCCCCGTTTTTGGCTTTCTTT.

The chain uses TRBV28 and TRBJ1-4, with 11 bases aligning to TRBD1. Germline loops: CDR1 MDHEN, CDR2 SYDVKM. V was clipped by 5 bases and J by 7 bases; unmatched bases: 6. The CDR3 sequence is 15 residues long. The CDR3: CASSSSGTGGEKLFF. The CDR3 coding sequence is TGTGCCAGCAGTAGTAGCGGGACAGGGGGTGAAAAACTGTTTTTT.

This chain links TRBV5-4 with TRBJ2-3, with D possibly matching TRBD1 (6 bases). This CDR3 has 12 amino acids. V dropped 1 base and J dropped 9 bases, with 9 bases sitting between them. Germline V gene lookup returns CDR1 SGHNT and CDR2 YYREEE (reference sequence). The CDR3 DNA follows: TGTGCCAGCAGCTTGCCCCAGGGGACGCAGTATTTT. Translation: CASSLPQGTQYF.

The CDR3 spells CASRYGTSDTGELFF. CDR3 coding DNA: TGTGCCAGCAGATACGGGACTAGTGACACCGGGGAGCTGTTTTTT. The chain couples TRBV7-7 to TRBJ2-2, with TRBD2 matching over 8 bases. Germline CDR1 is SSHAT and CDR2 is FNYEAQ (reference sequence). This CDR3 region has 15 residues. Trimming took 6 bases from V and 3 from J; bases not matched to a gene: 6.

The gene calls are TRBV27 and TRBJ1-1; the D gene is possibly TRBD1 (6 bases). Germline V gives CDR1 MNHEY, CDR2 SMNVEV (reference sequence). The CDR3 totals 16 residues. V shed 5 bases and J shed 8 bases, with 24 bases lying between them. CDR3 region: CASSPSQGDQGQEAFF. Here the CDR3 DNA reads TGTGCCAGCAGTCCCTCCCAAGGGGACCAGGGGCAGGAAGCTTTCTTT.

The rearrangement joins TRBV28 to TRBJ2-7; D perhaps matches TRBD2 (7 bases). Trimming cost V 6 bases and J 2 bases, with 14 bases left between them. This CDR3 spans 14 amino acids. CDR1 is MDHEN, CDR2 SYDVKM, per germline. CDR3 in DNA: TGTGCCAGCAGCGGCGGGGGCGGAGCCTACGAGCAGTACTTC. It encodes CASSGGGGAYEQYF.

CDR3: CASKTGGGNQPQHF. The CDR3 nucleotides are TGTGCCAGCAAGACGGGGGGAGGCAATCAGCCCCAGCATTTT. The chain is built from TRBV6-1 and TRBJ1-5; D possibly corresponds to TRBD1 (5 bases). The CDR3 is 14 amino acids. Germline V gene data show CDR1 as MNHNS and CDR2 as SASEGT. Trimming left V 7 bases short and J 2 bases short, with 12 bases between.

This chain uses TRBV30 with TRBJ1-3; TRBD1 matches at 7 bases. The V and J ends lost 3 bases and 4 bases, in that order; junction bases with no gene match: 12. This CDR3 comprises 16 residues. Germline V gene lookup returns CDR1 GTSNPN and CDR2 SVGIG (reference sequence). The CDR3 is CAWRDRQGYSGNTIYF. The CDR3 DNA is TGTGCCTGGAGGGACCGACAGGGATATTCAGGAAACACCATATATTTT.

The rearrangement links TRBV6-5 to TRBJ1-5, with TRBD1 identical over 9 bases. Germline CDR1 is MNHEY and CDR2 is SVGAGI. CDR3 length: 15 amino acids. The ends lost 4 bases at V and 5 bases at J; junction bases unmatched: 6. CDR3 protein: CASSSSGTGYQPQHF. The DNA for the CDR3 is TGTGCCAGCAGTTCGTCCGGGACAGGGTATCAGCCCCAGCATTTT.

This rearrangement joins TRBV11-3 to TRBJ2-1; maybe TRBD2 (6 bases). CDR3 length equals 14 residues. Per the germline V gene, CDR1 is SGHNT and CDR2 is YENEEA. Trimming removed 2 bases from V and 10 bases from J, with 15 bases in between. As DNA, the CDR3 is TGTGCCAGCAGCTTAAGGGGTGGGGGGAGAGAGCAGTTCTTC. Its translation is CASSLRGGGREQFF. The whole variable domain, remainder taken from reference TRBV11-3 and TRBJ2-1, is EAGVVQSPRYKIIEKKQPVAFWCNPISGHNTLYWYLQNLGQGPELLIRYENEEAVDDSQLPKDRFSAERLKGVDSTLKIQPAELGDSAVYLCASSLRGGGREQFFGPGTRLTVL.

CDR3 in amino acids: CASSLWRLAGAYEQYF. Written as DNA, the CDR3 is TGTGCCAGCAGTTTATGGCGGCTAGCGGGAGCCTACGAGCAGTACTTC. V is TRBV28 and J is TRBJ2-7; 10 nucleotides match TRBD2. Per the germline V gene, CDR1 is MDHEN and CDR2 is SYDVKM. The length of the CDR3 is 16 residues. With V trimmed by 0 bases and J by 2 bases, 4 bases remained unmatched.

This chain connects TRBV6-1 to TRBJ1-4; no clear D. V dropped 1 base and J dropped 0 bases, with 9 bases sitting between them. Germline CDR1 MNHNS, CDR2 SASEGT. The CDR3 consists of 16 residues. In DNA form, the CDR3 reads TGTGCCAGCAGTGAAGATCCTCCTGCAACTAATGAAAAACTGTTTTTT. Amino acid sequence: CASSEDPPATNEKLFF.

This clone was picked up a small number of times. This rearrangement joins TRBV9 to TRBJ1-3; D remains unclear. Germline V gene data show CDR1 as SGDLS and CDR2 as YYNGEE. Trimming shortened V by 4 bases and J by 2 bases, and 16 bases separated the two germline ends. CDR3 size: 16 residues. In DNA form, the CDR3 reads TGTGCCAGCAGCCCCCGTAGACAAGTCCCTGGAAACACCATATATTTT. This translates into CASSPRRQVPGNTIYF.

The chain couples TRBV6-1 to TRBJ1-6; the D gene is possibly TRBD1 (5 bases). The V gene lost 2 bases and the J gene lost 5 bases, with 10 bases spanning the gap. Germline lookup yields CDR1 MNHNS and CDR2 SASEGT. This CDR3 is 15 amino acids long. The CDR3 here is CASSELAGNNSPLHF. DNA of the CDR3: TGTGCCAGCAGTGAACTGGCAGGGAATAATTCACCCCTCCACTTT.

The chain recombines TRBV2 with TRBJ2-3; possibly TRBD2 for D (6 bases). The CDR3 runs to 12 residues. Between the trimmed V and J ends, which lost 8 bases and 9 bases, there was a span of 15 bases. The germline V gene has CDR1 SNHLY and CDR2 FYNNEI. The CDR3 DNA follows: TGTGCCAGCGTAGCGGAGGGGTGGACGCAGTATTTT. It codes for CASVAEGWTQYF.

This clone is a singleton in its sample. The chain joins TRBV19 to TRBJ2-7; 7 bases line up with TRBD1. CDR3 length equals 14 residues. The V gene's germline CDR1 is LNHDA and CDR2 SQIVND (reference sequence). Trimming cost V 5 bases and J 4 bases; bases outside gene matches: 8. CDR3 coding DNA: TGTGCCAGTAGTTTGACGGGACAGACATACGAGCAGTACTTC. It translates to CASSLTGQTYEQYF.

In DNA form, the CDR3 reads TGTGCCAGGACCAAAGACAGGGGGCTAGGGGGGGAGCTGTTTTTT. This sequence encodes CARTKDRGLGGELFF. The chain links TRBV6-5 to TRBJ2-2; TRBD1 agrees at 10 bases. V shed 9 bases, J shed 8 bases, and the junction held 12 bases outside the gene matches. The length of the CDR3 is 15 residues. CDR1 and CDR2 from the germline V gene are MNHEY and SVGAGI.

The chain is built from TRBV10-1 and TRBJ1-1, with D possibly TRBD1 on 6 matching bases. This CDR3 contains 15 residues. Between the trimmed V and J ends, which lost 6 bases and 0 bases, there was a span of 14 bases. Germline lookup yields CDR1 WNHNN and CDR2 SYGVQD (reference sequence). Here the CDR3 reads CASRVGQSMNTEAFF. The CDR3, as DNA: TGCGCCAGCAGGGTAGGACAGTCGATGAACACTGAAGCTTTCTTT.

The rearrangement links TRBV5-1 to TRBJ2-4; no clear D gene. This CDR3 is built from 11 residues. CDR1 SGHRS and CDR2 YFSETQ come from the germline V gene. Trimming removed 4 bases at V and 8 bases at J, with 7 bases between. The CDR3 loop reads CASSLNDIQYF. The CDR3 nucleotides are TGCGCCAGCAGCCTAAACGACATTCAGTACTTC.

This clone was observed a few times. The CDR3 DNA follows: TGTGCCAGCAGCCAAAAGCGGGAGGTATTTTCCGGGGAGCTGTTTTTT. Its translation is CASSQKREVFSGELFF. V and J are TRBV7-6 and TRBJ2-2, with 9 bases matching TRBD2. The CDR3 has 16 residues. Germline CDR1 is SGHVS and CDR2 is FNYEAQ. The V and J ends lost 5 bases and 6 bases, in that order; junction bases with no gene match: 10.

CDR3: CASRGDRGPYNEQFF. The CDR3 coding sequence is TGTGCCAGCAGGGGGGACAGGGGTCCCTACAATGAGCAGTTCTTC. The chain combines TRBV28 with TRBJ2-1; 10 positions agree with TRBD1. This CDR3 is built from 15 residues. Germline V gives CDR1 MDHEN, CDR2 SYDVKM. The junction had 4 bases not matched to a gene; V was cut back by 6 bases and J by 2 bases.

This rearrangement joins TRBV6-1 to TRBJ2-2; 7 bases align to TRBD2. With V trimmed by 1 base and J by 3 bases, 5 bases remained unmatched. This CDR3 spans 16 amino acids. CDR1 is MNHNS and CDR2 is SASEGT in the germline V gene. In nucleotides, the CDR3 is TGTGCCAGCAGTGAAGGGGGCGGGAGACACACCGGGGAGCTGTTTTTT. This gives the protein CASSEGGGRHTGELFF.

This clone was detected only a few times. CDR3 region: CASSTLTSGSGILVHEQFF. CDR3 sequence (DNA): TGTGCCAGTAGTACCCTAACTAGCGGGAGTGGGATTTTGGTGCATGAGCAGTTCTTC. The chain links TRBV19 to TRBJ2-1; 11 positions agree with TRBD2. This CDR3 has 19 residues. The V gene's germline CDR1 is LNHDA and CDR2 SQIVND (reference sequence). V dropped 4 bases and J dropped 8; count of bases not matched to a gene: 19.

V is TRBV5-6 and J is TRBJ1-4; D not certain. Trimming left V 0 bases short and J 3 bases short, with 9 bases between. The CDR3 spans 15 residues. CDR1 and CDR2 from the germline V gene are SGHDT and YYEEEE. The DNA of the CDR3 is TGTGCCAGCAGCTTGGTGGGTGGGCCTAATGAAAAACTGTTTTTT. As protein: CASSLVGGPNEKLFF.

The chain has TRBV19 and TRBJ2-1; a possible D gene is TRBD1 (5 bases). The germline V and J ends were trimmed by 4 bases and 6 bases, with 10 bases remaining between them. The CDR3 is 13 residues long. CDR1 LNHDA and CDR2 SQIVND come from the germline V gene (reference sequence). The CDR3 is CASSRQIFNEQFF. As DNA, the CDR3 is TGTGCCAGTAGTAGACAGATCTTCAATGAGCAGTTCTTC.